Each of the 4 T cell receptor beta chains below was sequenced from the same sample in a study of T-cell reconstitution after alpha-beta-depleted transplantation in children. Unique molecular identifiers tagged the TCRbeta library. TCRdb fed the PCR reads into MiXCR, producing one record per CDR3 protein. Of roughly 340,000 distinct CDR3 sequences listed, 15% to 20% are singletons. The material sequenced was PBMCs, mostly from graft donor cells, taken 360 days after TCRalphabeta/CD19-depleted stem cell transplant. All receptors come from a male patient under 10 years old who had a stem cell transplant for acute lymphoblastic leukemia, so the T cells may come from the graft donor.

The chain combines TRBV28 with TRBJ2-7, with TRBD1 matching 9 bases. J was trimmed by 2 bases and V by 4 bases; bases with no gene match: 6. The CDR3 length is 15 residues. Per the germline V gene, CDR1 is MDHEN and CDR2 is SYDVKM. The CDR3 DNA reads as TGTGCCAGCAGTTGTAAGGGGACAGGGACCTACGAGCAGTACTTC. This encodes CASSCKGTGTYEQYF.

This clonotype was detected only a few times. The chain is built from TRBV12-3 or TRBV12-4 and TRBJ2-1, with a possible D match to TRBD1 (6 bases). The V and J ends lost 3 bases and 9 bases respectively, with 9 bases between them. There are 12 residues in the CDR3. CDR3 nucleotide sequence: TGTGCCAGCAGTTTTGGGGGCGGTGAGCAGTTCTTC. Residues: CASSFGGGEQFF.

In this sample, this clonotype turned up many times. The J gene is TRBJ2-7, the V gene TRBV20-1; 11 bases are a match to TRBD2. This CDR3 has 18 amino acids. The germline CDR1 and CDR2 sequences are DFQATT and SNEGSKA (reference sequence). The trim removed 5 bases at V and 4 bases at J, leaving 19 bases unmatched. CDR3 in DNA: TGCAGTGCTTCCCCTCCCGAACGGTGGGCTAGCGGGAGGTACGAGCAGTACTTC. The encoded protein is CSASPPERWASGRYEQYF.

This clonotype was recorded a few times. The chain links TRBV29-1 to TRBJ2-5; possible D gene TRBD2, 6 bases. CDR1 and CDR2 from the germline V gene are SQVTM and ANQGSEA. CDR3 size: 14 residues. V was cut by 4 bases and J by 2 bases, with 14 bases left in between. The CDR3 loop reads CSVGPRLVQETQYF. Here the CDR3 DNA reads TGCAGCGTTGGGCCCCGACTAGTTCAAGAGACCCAGTACTTC.